What follows are 29 T cell receptor beta chains derived from one specimen sequenced in a study of blood T cell repertoires in COVID-19. Measured with immunoSEQ multiplex PCR; TCRdb has only the in-frame clones, and not every one. Here the sample spans roughly 230,000 clones, around four fifths being singletons. What was sequenced was peripheral blood. Receptors were obtained from a man in his forties with active or convalescent COVID-19.

This clone was counted between two and nine times. The CDR3 nucleotides read TGTGCCAGCAGTTTCCTCAACAGGGGGGGAGAGCCTTTCTTT. Translated: CASSFLNRGGEPFF. This chain links TRBV28 with TRBJ1-1; TRBD1 aligns across 8 bases. Germline-derived CDR1 and CDR2 are MDHEN and SYDVKM. Trimming at V came to 3 bases and at J to 12 bases, leaving 12 bases not matched to a gene. The CDR3 extends over 14 amino acids.

The chain joins TRBV7-8 to TRBJ2-1; TRBD2 agrees at 11 bases. The CDR3 has 19 amino acids. Per germline, CDR1 SGHVS and CDR2 FQNEAQ. V lost 2 bases and J lost 7; bases outside the gene matches: 16. CDR3 sequence reads: CASSLSGTSGSGPYNEQFF. The CDR3 DNA follows: TGTGCCAGCAGCTTATCCGGGACTAGCGGCAGTGGGCCTTATAATGAGCAGTTCTTC.

This chain connects TRBV4-1 to TRBJ1-5; no definite D call. This CDR3 comprises 16 residues. Trimming took off 3 bases at V and 2 bases at J, with 14 bases between the two ends. In germline, CDR1 is MGHRA, CDR2 YSYEKL. CDR3 nucleotide sequence: TGCGCCAGCAGCCAGAGGGAGCCGGTTGGCAATCAGCCCCAGCATTTT. The encoded protein is CASSQREPVGNQPQHF.

The rearrangement uses TRBV7-6 and TRBJ2-3, with D perhaps matching TRBD2 (6 bases). Trimming took off 6 bases at V and 6 bases at J, with 10 bases between the two ends. The CDR3 spans 12 residues. Germline CDR1 is SGHVS and CDR2 is FNYEAQ. This chain's CDR3 is CASSQSGDTQYF. DNA for the CDR3: TGTGCCAGCAGTCAAAGCGGGGATACGCAGTATTTT.

This rearrangement joins TRBV18 to TRBJ2-3; 10 nucleotides align to TRBD1. The germline V gene has CDR1 KGHSH and CDR2 LQKENI. This CDR3 region has 18 residues. V trimming: 5 bases; J trimming: 1 base; junction bases outside the gene matches: 12. This CDR3 is CASSTLRGQGMGTDTQYF. The CDR3 nucleotides read TGTGCCAGCTCAACCCTAAGGGGACAGGGGATGGGCACAGATACGCAGTATTTT.

This sequence joins TRBV5-8 and TRBJ1-2; TRBD1 agrees at 11 bases. Germline V gene lookup returns CDR1 SGHTS and CDR2 YDEGEE. The CDR3 is 14 amino acids. The junction had 4 bases not matched to a gene; V was cut back by 3 bases and J by 6 bases. CDR3 residues: CASSSGQGADGYTF. CDR3 nucleotides: TGTGCCAGCAGCTCCGGACAGGGGGCGGATGGCTACACCTTC.

CDR3 loop: CASSRNYEQYF. In nucleotides, the CDR3 is TGTGCCAGCAGCCGTAACTACGAGCAGTACTTC. The chain recombines TRBV6-5 with TRBJ2-7; D gene unclear. This CDR3 spans 11 amino acids. Germline V gene lookup returns CDR1 MNHEY and CDR2 SVGAGI. With 6 bases removed from V and 3 bases from J, the gap between germline ends came to 6 bases.

V and J are TRBV2 and TRBJ1-3; weak D call: TRBD1 (6 bases). CDR3 length: 15 residues. Looked up from germline, CDR1 is SNHLY and CDR2 is FYNNEI. Trimming removed 3 bases at V and 4 bases at J, with 13 bases between. The DNA for the CDR3 is TGTGCCAGCAGTGACAGGGGATTTCCAGGAAACACCATATATTTT. Its translation is CASSDRGFPGNTIYF. The full variable domain, completed using reference TRBV2 and TRBJ1-3, is EPEVTQTPSHQVTQMGQEVILRCVPISNHLYFYWYRQILGQKVEFLVSFYNNEISEKSEIFDDQFSVERPDGSNFTLKIRSTKLEDSAMYFCASSDRGFPGNTIYFGEGSWLTVV.

This clone was seen a single time. The chain joins TRBV5-4 to TRBJ2-5; TRBD1 matches at 10 bases. Germline V gene data show CDR1 as SGHNT and CDR2 as YYREEE (reference sequence). CDR3 length: 16 amino acids. With V trimmed by 3 bases and J by 5 bases, 10 bases remained unmatched. CDR3: CASSSRQGARWETQYF. The DNA of the CDR3 is TGTGCCAGCAGCTCACGACAGGGGGCCCGGTGGGAGACCCAGTACTTC.

The gene calls are TRBV7-2 and TRBJ1-1; possible D gene TRBD1, 6 bases. The ends were cut back, 5 bases at V and 5 bases at J, with 15 bases in the middle. CDR3 length equals 14 residues. Germline CDR1 and CDR2: SGHTA and FQGNSA. This CDR3 is CASSPKSRGTEAFF. Here the CDR3 DNA reads TGTGCCAGCAGCCCAAAAAGCAGGGGAACTGAAGCTTTCTTT.

The gene calls are TRBV27 and TRBJ2-7, with TRBD2 matching over 9 bases. Trimming took 6 bases from V and 4 from J; bases not matched to a gene: 13. This CDR3 comprises 16 residues. The germline V gene has CDR1 MNHEY and CDR2 SMNVEV (reference sequence). The DNA for the CDR3 is TGTGCCAGCAGCCCTCGGGGGGCGGGAGGGTGGTACGAGCAGTACTTC. Translating it yields CASSPRGAGGWYEQYF.

CDR3 nucleotides: TGCGCCAGCAGCCAAGATAGGAACCCGACAGGGGGATATGGCTACACCTTC. This codes for CASSQDRNPTGGYGYTF. The V call is TRBV4-1, the J call TRBJ1-2; TRBD1 matches 9 bases. This CDR3 has 17 residues. The junction had 10 bases not matched to a gene; V was cut back by 0 bases and J by 5 bases. CDR1 is MGHRA, CDR2 YSYEKL, per germline.

V is TRBV25-1 and J is TRBJ1-2; a weak D match, TRBD1 (5 bases). CDR1 is MGHDK and CDR2 is SYGVNS in the germline V gene. This CDR3 spans 13 amino acids. Trimming cost V 1 base and J 4 bases, with 7 bases left between them. CDR3 region: CASSEWGIYGYTF. CDR3 coding DNA: TGTGCCAGCAGTGAATGGGGCATCTATGGCTACACCTTC.

This clone was detected only a few times. The chain carries TRBV12-5 and TRBJ1-6; 7 bases map to TRBD1. Germline assignment: CDR1 LGHNT and CDR2 FRNRAP. V lost 6 bases to trimming and J lost 7 bases; unmatched junction nucleotides: 3. The CDR3 contains 13 residues. The CDR3 region is CASGGQQNSPLHF. CDR3 DNA sequence: TGTGCTAGTGGGGGACAGCAGAATTCACCCCTCCACTTT.

The V call is TRBV6-2 or TRBV6-3, the J call TRBJ2-2; possibly TRBD1 for D (8 bases). The germline V gene has CDR1 MNHEY and CDR2 SVGEGT. Trimming cost V 6 bases and J 5 bases, with 28 bases left between them. CDR3 length: 19 amino acids. The CDR3 loop is CASSHYVTGGQDLTGELFF. The CDR3 nucleotides read TGTGCCAGCAGCCATTACGTTACGGGGGGACAGGACCTTACCGGGGAGCTGTTTTTT.

This clone was seen more than once but under ten times. This chain links TRBV24-1 with TRBJ2-3, with a possible D match to TRBD2 (7 bases). CDR1 and CDR2 (germline): KGHDR, SFDVKD. Trimming left V 3 bases short and J 2 bases short, with 17 bases between. The CDR3 runs 17 residues. The DNA of the CDR3 is TGTGCCACCAGTGATCGGGGAGGGGGGGCCAACACAGATACGCAGTATTTT. Translation: CATSDRGGGANTDTQYF.

The chain employs TRBV19 and TRBJ2-1, with 13 bases lining up with TRBD2. Germline trimming cut 6 bases from V and 0 bases from J; bases unmatched to any gene: 11. Germline V gene data show CDR1 as LNHDA and CDR2 as SQIVND (reference sequence). The CDR3 length is 19 residues. The DNA of the CDR3 is TGTGCCAGTAGACCACTGGGACTAGCGGGGATTTCCTCCTACAATGAGCAGTTCTTC. It encodes CASRPLGLAGISSYNEQFF.

This rearrangement joins TRBV4-2 to TRBJ2-5; 9 bases are a match to TRBD2. Trimming removed 1 base from V and 3 bases from J; junction bases left unmatched: 6. The germline V gene has CDR1 LGHNA and CDR2 YNFKEQ. CDR3 length: 16 residues. This CDR3 is CASSQGVQRGEETQYF. The CDR3 region has the DNA TGTGCCAGCAGCCAAGGCGTGCAGCGGGGGGAAGAGACCCAGTACTTC.

The V gene is TRBV11-2, the J gene TRBJ2-7; tentative D call: TRBD2 (6 bases). This CDR3 comprises 15 residues. CDR1 and CDR2 (germline): SGHAT, FQNNGV. V was cut by 5 bases and J by 4 bases, with 18 bases left in between. The CDR3 bases are TGTGCCAGCAGCCCCAGCGGGCAACTCGGGTACGAGCAGTACTTC. Translation gives CASSPSGQLGYEQYF.

The chain links TRBV12-5 to TRBJ1-4, with D hard to call. CDR1 is LGHNT and CDR2 is FRNRAP in the germline V gene. This CDR3 contains 14 residues. The ends were cut back, 6 bases at V and 0 bases at J, with 8 bases in the middle. The CDR3 here is CASGQQATNEKLFF. The CDR3 DNA follows: TGTGCTAGTGGCCAACAAGCAACTAATGAAAAACTGTTTTTT.

The rearrangement links TRBV28 to TRBJ1-1; D is undetermined. V was trimmed by 8 bases and J by 4 bases, leaving 20 bases between them. Germline V lookup: CDR1 MDHEN, CDR2 SYDVKM. The CDR3 contains 15 residues. For the CDR3, the DNA is TGTGCCAGCCTCTCCGGGGTCGCTACATTCACTGAAGCTTTCTTT. This codes for CASLSGVATFTEAFF. Drawing the rest from reference TRBV28 and TRBJ1-1, the complete variable domain is DVKVTQSSRYLVKRTGEKVFLECVQDMDHENMFWYRQDPGLGLRLIYFSYDVKMKEKGDIPEGYSVSREKKERFSLILESASTNQTSMYLCASLSGVATFTEAFFGQGTRLTVV.

This rearrangement joins TRBV5-5 to TRBJ2-7; D is undetermined. V lost 1 base, J lost 7 bases, and 9 bases lay in between. Germline lookup yields CDR1 SGHKS and CDR2 YYEKEE (reference sequence). The CDR3 covers 12 residues. The CDR3 spells CASSLSGGEQYF. Written as DNA, the CDR3 is TGTGCCAGCAGCTTGTCAGGTGGTGAGCAGTACTTC.

This chain links TRBV29-1 with TRBJ1-5, with 8 bases aligning to TRBD1. The CDR3 consists of 12 residues. J lost 5 bases, V lost 7 bases, and 4 bases had no gene match. Germline CDR1 and CDR2: SQVTM and ANQGSEA. In DNA, the CDR3 is TGCAGCGCGGCAGGGGGCGATCAGCCCCAGCATTTT. Translated: CSAAGGDQPQHF.

Turning to this clone: The same CDR3 also results from other DNA sequences found in this sample. The V call is TRBV10-3, the J call TRBJ2-7; no reliable D call. The germline V gene has CDR1 ENHRY and CDR2 SYGVKD. The CDR3 extends over 14 amino acids. V lost 8 bases, J lost 2 bases, and 16 bases lay in between. CDR3 loop: CAIGPQSPPYEQYF. The CDR3 nucleotides are TGTGCCATCGGGCCTCAGTCCCCTCCCTACGAGCAGTACTTC.

The V and J genes are TRBV5-4 and TRBJ2-7, with 9 nucleotides matching TRBD1. Germline V lookup: CDR1 SGHNT, CDR2 YYREEE (reference sequence). The CDR3 loop spans 16 amino acids. The trim removed 4 bases at V and 6 bases at J, leaving 14 bases unmatched. The CDR3 DNA follows: TGTGCCAGCAGCCCTAGCGCCGGGACAGGGATATTCGAGCAGTACTTC. It translates to CASSPSAGTGIFEQYF.

The chain carries TRBV6-6 and TRBJ1-6; no firm D call. Germline CDR1 is MNHNY and CDR2 is SVGAGI (reference sequence). The CDR3 spans 14 residues. V lost 0 bases and J lost 10, with 10 bases in between. CDR3 sequence reads: CASSYSEDGSPLHF. Here the CDR3 DNA reads TGTGCCAGCAGTTACTCCGAGGATGGCTCACCCCTCCACTTT.

This clone has a single count. The chain links TRBV2 to TRBJ2-7, with 10 bases identical to TRBD1. Germline CDR1 is SNHLY and CDR2 is FYNNEI. This CDR3 is built from 14 residues. Losses at the gene ends were 5 bases for V and 4 bases for J; bases not matched to a gene: 5. The CDR3 is CASSPRGQGYEQYF. Written as DNA, the CDR3 is TGTGCCAGCAGTCCCCGGGGACAGGGGTACGAGCAGTACTTC.

The chain links TRBV6-5 to TRBJ2-5; the match to TRBD2 covers 8 bases. Germline CDR1 reads MNHEY; CDR2 reads SVGAGI. The CDR3 sequence is 14 residues long. J lost 4 bases, V lost 9 bases, and 10 bases had no gene match. CDR3 sequence: CASSLVGGGETQYF. The CDR3, as DNA: TGTGCCAGTTCCCTTGTCGGGGGGGGAGAGACCCAGTACTTC.

This clone was picked up a small number of times. CDR3 in amino acids: CASTPGQGNTEAFF. The CDR3 bases are TGTGCCAGCACCCCGGGACAGGGTAACACTGAAGCTTTCTTT. The V call is TRBV11-2, the J call TRBJ1-1, with 9 positions matching TRBD1. CDR3 length equals 14 residues. The V segment lost 7 bases and the J segment 2 bases; nucleotides outside the gene matches: 5. Germline V gene lookup returns CDR1 SGHAT and CDR2 FQNNGV.